This T cell receptor (beta chain) came from a study of T-cell memory formation after mild COVID-19. The TCR alpha and TCR beta cDNA libraries, bearing sample barcodes and UMIs, were generated by 5'RACE using constant-segment primers. TCRdb re-analysed the 5' RACE reads in MiXCR, keeping a single row per CDR3 protein. The table has roughly 350,000 distinct CDR3 sequences, approximately 13% seen once; the top ten hold approximately 21%. A few counts support this clonotype. Its antigen is unidentified. Study-wide findings and caveats: A second wave expanding day 15 to 37 was CD4+-biased; contracting clones were balanced.

Germline V gene data show CDR1 as MNHEY and CDR2 as SMNVEV (reference sequence). The CDR3 totals 14 residues. Trimming stripped 6 bases from V and 1 base from J, with 12 bases between. The sequenced sample was PBMCs or a T cell subset sorted from them (not recorded which). The source is a man in his late teens or twenties who had mild COVID-19 (a few samples of this study predate the infection). Cell type and time point are not known. V and J are TRBV27 and TRBJ1-1; D call uncertain. The CDR3 region has the DNA TGTGCCAGCAGCCGCGCCGAGGGGAACACTGAAGCTTTCTTT. This sequence encodes CASSRAEGNTEAFF.